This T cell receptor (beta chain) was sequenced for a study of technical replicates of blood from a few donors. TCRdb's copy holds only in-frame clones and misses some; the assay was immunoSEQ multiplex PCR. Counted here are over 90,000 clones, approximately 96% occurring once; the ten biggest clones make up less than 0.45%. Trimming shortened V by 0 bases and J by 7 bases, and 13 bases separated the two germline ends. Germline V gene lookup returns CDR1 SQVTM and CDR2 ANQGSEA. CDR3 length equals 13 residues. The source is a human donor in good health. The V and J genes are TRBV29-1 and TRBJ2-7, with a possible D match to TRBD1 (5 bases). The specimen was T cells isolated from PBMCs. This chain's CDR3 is CSVEDQGLREQYF. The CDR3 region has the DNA TGCAGCGTTGAAGACCAGGGCCTAAGAGAGCAGTACTTC.